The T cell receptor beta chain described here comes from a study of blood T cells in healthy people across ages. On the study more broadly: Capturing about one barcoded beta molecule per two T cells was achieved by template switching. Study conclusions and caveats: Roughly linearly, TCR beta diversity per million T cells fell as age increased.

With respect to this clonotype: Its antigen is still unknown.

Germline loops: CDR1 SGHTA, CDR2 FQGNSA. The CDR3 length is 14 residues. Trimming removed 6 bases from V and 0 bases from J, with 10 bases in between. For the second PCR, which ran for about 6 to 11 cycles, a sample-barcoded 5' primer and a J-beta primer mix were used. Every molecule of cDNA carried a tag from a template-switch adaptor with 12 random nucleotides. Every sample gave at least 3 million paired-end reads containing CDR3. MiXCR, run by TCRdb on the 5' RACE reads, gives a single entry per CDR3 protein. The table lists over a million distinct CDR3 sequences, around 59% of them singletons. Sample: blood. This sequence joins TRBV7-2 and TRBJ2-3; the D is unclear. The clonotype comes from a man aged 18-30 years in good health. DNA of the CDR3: TGTGCCAGCAGGACGGCGATTAGCACAGATACGCAGTATTTT. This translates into CASRTAISTDTQYF. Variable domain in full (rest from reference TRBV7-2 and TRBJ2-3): GAGVSQSPSNKVTEKGKDVELRCDPISGHTALYWYRQSLGQGLEFLIYFQGNSAPDKSGLPSDRFSAERTGGSVSTLTIQRTQQEDSAVYLCASRTAISTDTQYFGPGTRLTVL.